A single sample gave rise to the 27 T cell receptor beta chains below, sequenced in a study of T cells in Graves' hyperthyroidism and ophthalmopathy. What was amplified from RNA transcripts were TCR beta CDR3 regions. With the HTBI primer set, the TCR CDR3 went through a first round of RT-PCR. TCRdb called the multiplex PCR reads again in MiXCR, with one record for every CDR3 protein. The repertoire includes some 530,000 distinct CDR3 sequences, roughly 22% of them detected once, and approximately 49% sits in the top ten. The sequenced sample consisted of blood. The source of these receptors is a woman aged 65 to 85 with Graves' ophthalmopathy.

Only a few counts were recorded for this clonotype. This chain connects TRBV28 to TRBJ2-7; 10 nucleotides align to TRBD1. After removal of 3 bases from V and 4 bases from J, the junction contained 6 bases not matched to a gene. This CDR3 is built from 15 residues. Germline V gene sequence: CDR1 MDHEN, CDR2 SYDVKM. The CDR3 DNA sequence: TGTGCCAGCAGTTTCGGGACAGGGGTTCCGTACGAGCAGTACTTC. Translated, it gives CASSFGTGVPYEQYF.

This clonotype appeared many times. V usage is TRBV12-3 or TRBV12-4 and J usage is TRBJ2-7; 14 bases are shared with TRBD2. Losses at the gene ends were 6 bases for V and 4 bases for J; bases not matched to a gene: 5. The CDR3 runs to 15 residues. The CDR3 region is CASSTGLAGGYEQYF. CDR3 bases: TGTGCCAGCAGCACCGGACTAGCGGGAGGATACGAGCAGTACTTC.

V and J are TRBV7-3 and TRBJ2-3, with TRBD2 identical over 8 bases. This CDR3 spans 15 amino acids. Per germline, CDR1 SGHTA and CDR2 FQGTGA. V lost 5 bases to trimming and J lost 2 bases; unmatched junction nucleotides: 6. CDR3 protein: CASSGGLALTDTQYF. Written as DNA, the CDR3 is TGTGCCAGCAGCGGAGGACTAGCCCTCACAGATACGCAGTATTTT.

This clonotype was seen more than once but under ten times. The chain uses TRBV27 and TRBJ1-1; TRBD1 matches 9 bases. J lost 7 bases, V lost 3 bases, and 6 bases had no gene match. Germline assignment: CDR1 MNHEY and CDR2 SMNVEV (reference sequence). There are 14 residues in the CDR3. CDR3 sequence reads: CASSLTGQGHEAFF. CDR3 in DNA: TGTGCCAGCAGTTTGACGGGACAGGGACATGAAGCTTTCTTT.

This clonotype came up a few times. This sequence joins TRBV30 and TRBJ2-1; 7 bases map to TRBD2. Trimming cost V 2 bases and J 2 bases; bases outside gene matches: 3. The CDR3 has 14 amino acids. The germline V gene encodes CDR1 GTSNPN and CDR2 SVGIG (reference sequence). CDR3 DNA sequence: TGTGCCTGGAGTCTGGGGACTACCTACAATGAGCAGTTCTTC. It specifies CAWSLGTTYNEQFF.

The gene calls are TRBV5-1 and TRBJ2-7, with 7 bases matching TRBD1. Trimming removed 1 base from V and 0 bases from J; junction bases left unmatched: 7. CDR1 is SGHRS and CDR2 is YFSETQ in the germline V gene. CDR3 size: 16 residues. DNA for the CDR3: TGCGCCAGCAGCTTGTTATCGGGACAGACCTCCTACGAGCAGTACTTC. Its translation is CASSLLSGQTSYEQYF.

The chain is built from TRBV20-1 and TRBJ2-3; TRBD2 is a possible D gene (5 bases). Germline CDR1 is DFQATT and CDR2 is SNEGSKA (reference sequence). The CDR3 is made up of 13 amino acids. The V and J ends lost 0 bases and 10 bases respectively, with 14 bases between them. CDR3 in amino acids: CSARDRQKRSQYF. In DNA, the CDR3 is TGCAGTGCTAGAGATCGTCAGAAGCGGTCGCAGTATTTT.

This clonotype was detected only a few times. In DNA, the CDR3 is TGTGCCACCAGTGACCTCCCGGGTCAGCCCCAGCATTTT. Its translation is CATSDLPGQPQHF. V is TRBV24-1 and J is TRBJ1-5; no definite D call. Germline V CDR1 and CDR2: KGHDR, SFDVKD. CDR3 size: 13 residues. V lost 4 bases and J lost 6, with 9 bases in between.

This clonotype has a count of ten or more. The V and J genes are TRBV5-1 and TRBJ2-7; perhaps TRBD1 as D (6 bases). The CDR3 consists of 14 residues. V shed 1 base and J shed 1 base, with 9 bases lying between them. Germline V gene data show CDR1 as SGHRS and CDR2 as YFSETQ. In nucleotides, the CDR3 is TGCGCCAGCAGCTTGCTCGACAGGTCCTACGAGCAGTACTTC. Amino acids: CASSLLDRSYEQYF. Combining the CDR3 with reference TRBV5-1 and TRBJ2-7 gives the whole variable domain KAGVTQTPRYLIKTRGQQVTLSCSPISGHRSVSWYQQTPGQGLQFLFEYFSETQRNKGNFPGRFSGRQFSNSRSEMNVSTLELGDSALYLCASSLLDRSYEQYFGPGTRLTVT.

This clonotype was found a few times. The rearrangement links TRBV5-1 to TRBJ2-1, with TRBD2 matching 11 bases. In germline, CDR1 is SGHRS, CDR2 YFSETQ. The J segment lost 8 bases and the V segment lost 0 bases, leaving 4 bases of the junction unmatched. The CDR3 loop spans 15 amino acids. In nucleotides, the CDR3 is TGCGCCAGCAGCTTGGCCGGGACTAGCGGCCATGAGCAGTTCTTC. This encodes CASSLAGTSGHEQFF. Full variable domain (rest looked up from reference TRBV5-1 and TRBJ2-1): KAGVTQTPRYLIKTRGQQVTLSCSPISGHRSVSWYQQTPGQGLQFLFEYFSETQRNKGNFPGRFSGRQFSNSRSEMNVSTLELGDSALYLCASSLAGTSGHEQFFGPGTRLTVL.

The sample holds a few counts of this clonotype. The chain uses TRBV28 and TRBJ2-2; TRBD1 matches at 9 bases. From germline, CDR1 is MDHEN and CDR2 SYDVKM. V was pared by 5 bases and J by 5 bases, with 6 bases of the junction left unmatched. The CDR3 is 15 amino acids. CDR3 nucleotides: TGTGCCAGCAGTCCCACAGGGGGCTATACCGGGGAGCTGTTTTTT. Protein sequence: CASSPTGGYTGELFF.

This clonotype was observed once. This chain links TRBV6-1 with TRBJ2-7, with TRBD2 identical over 7 bases. The V gene's germline CDR1 is MNHNS and CDR2 SASEGT. This CDR3 comprises 14 residues. The J segment lost 7 bases and the V segment lost 11 bases, leaving 17 bases of the junction unmatched. The chain's CDR3 is CAGGGTASRREQYF. CDR3 bases: TGTGCCGGGGGGGGAACTGCCTCTCGGAGGGAGCAGTACTTC.

The chain uses TRBV25-1 and TRBJ2-1, with D maybe TRBD2 (6 bases). Trimming removed 4 bases at V and 1 base at J, with 14 bases between. CDR3 length: 16 residues. The V gene's germline CDR1 is MGHDK and CDR2 SYGVNS. DNA for the CDR3: TGTGCCAGCAGTGTAATGGGACTGTCGTCCTACAATGAGCAGTTCTTC. Residues: CASSVMGLSSYNEQFF.

This clonotype has only a few counts. V gene TRBV18 combines with J gene TRBJ2-1; D might be TRBD2 (6 bases). Trimming took off 3 bases at V and 4 bases at J, with 13 bases between the two ends. Germline V gene lookup returns CDR1 KGHSH and CDR2 LQKENI. The CDR3 runs to 15 residues. The CDR3 region has the DNA TGTGCCAGCTCACCCGCGGGGACTTCTTACAATGAGCAGTTCTTC. It specifies CASSPAGTSYNEQFF. The variable domain in full, with the rest retrieved from reference TRBV18 and TRBJ2-1, is NAGVMQNPRHLVRRRGQEARLRCSPMKGHSHVYWYRQLPEEGLKFMVYLQKENIIDESGMPKERFSAEFPKEGPSILRIQQVVRGDSAAYFCASSPAGTSYNEQFFGPGTRLTVL.

Many counts were recorded for this clonotype. The chain uses TRBV28 and TRBJ1-1; 8 bases are a match to TRBD1. This CDR3 is 16 amino acids long. With 3 bases clipped from V and 3 bases from J, the junction kept 9 bases outside the gene matches. CDR1 is MDHEN and CDR2 is SYDVKM in the germline V gene. The CDR3 region is CASSFTRGPLDTEAFF. In nucleotides, the CDR3 is TGTGCCAGCAGTTTTACCAGGGGGCCTTTGGACACTGAAGCTTTCTTT.

This clonotype turned up a few times. The chain links TRBV7-6 to TRBJ2-5; TRBD1 matches at 8 bases. This CDR3 has 16 amino acids. Trimming cost V 6 bases and J 1 base; bases outside gene matches: 10. CDR1 and CDR2 (germline): SGHVS, FNYEAQ. CDR3 sequence (DNA): TGTGCCAGCAGTTCCCTCAGGGGGCGCACCCAAGAGACCCAGTACTTC. Amino acids: CASSSLRGRTQETQYF.

The chain is built from TRBV20-1 and TRBJ2-7; D is perhaps TRBD1 (5 bases). V lost 3 bases and J lost 0, with 12 bases in between. Germline V gene data show CDR1 as DFQATT and CDR2 as SNEGSKA (reference sequence). The CDR3 is 14 residues long. The CDR3 loop reads CSASPRGASYEQYF. The CDR3 DNA is TGCAGTGCTAGTCCTCGTGGGGCCTCCTACGAGCAGTACTTC.

The chain combines TRBV11-2 with TRBJ2-2; 7 nucleotides agree with TRBD1. J lost 1 base, V lost 5 bases, and 4 bases had no gene match. The CDR3 sequence is 15 residues long. Germline loops: CDR1 SGHAT, CDR2 FQNNGV. The CDR3 region is CASSRTGLNTGELFF. The DNA for the CDR3 is TGTGCCAGCAGCCGGACAGGTCTGAACACCGGGGAGCTGTTTTTT.

The chain has TRBV7-2 and TRBJ2-7, with 7 bases that match TRBD2. The germline CDR1 and CDR2 sequences are SGHTA and FQGNSA. This CDR3 has 14 residues. V lost 3 bases and J lost 6; bases outside the gene matches: 8. CDR3 bases: TGTGCCAGCAGCTTCCGAATAGCGGGTGGCGAGCAGTACTTC. Translating it yields CASSFRIAGGEQYF.

The rearrangement links TRBV24-1 to TRBJ2-3, with 7 bases identical to TRBD2. Germline V CDR1 and CDR2: KGHDR, SFDVKD. The V segment lost 7 bases and the J segment 1 base; nucleotides outside the gene matches: 16. This CDR3 contains 18 residues. The CDR3 nucleotides read TGTGCCACCAGCCGAGGGGACTATAAAGCCGTCGGCACAGATACGCAGTATTTT. Translated: CATSRGDYKAVGTDTQYF.

The rearrangement joins TRBV25-1 to TRBJ1-2; D may be TRBD1 (6 bases). V lost 7 bases and J 7 bases, leaving 16 bases between the germline ends. CDR1 and CDR2 (germline): MGHDK, SYGVNS. This CDR3 region has 13 residues. Written as DNA, the CDR3 is TGTGCCAGCAATCAACAGGGCTATAGTGGCTACACCTTC. Its translation: CASNQQGYSGYTF.

The CDR3 nucleotides read TGTGCCAGCAGCTTAATGACTAGCGGGAGTTCGCAGCAGTTCTTC. It encodes CASSLMTSGSSQQFF. The chain employs TRBV11-3 and TRBJ2-1; 12 bases line up with TRBD2. The CDR3 loop spans 15 amino acids. Germline V gene lookup returns CDR1 SGHNT and CDR2 YENEEA. Losses at the gene ends were 2 bases for V and 11 bases for J; bases not matched to a gene: 7.

The gene calls are TRBV28 and TRBJ1-4; 9 bases are a match to TRBD1. The CDR3 has 15 residues. J was trimmed by 4 bases and V by 7 bases; bases with no gene match: 7. In germline, CDR1 is MDHEN, CDR2 SYDVKM. This CDR3 reads CASTIRTGVNEKLFF. The CDR3, as DNA: TGTGCCAGCACCATTCGGACAGGGGTTAATGAAAAACTGTTTTTT.

This clonotype appeared many times. This sequence joins TRBV6-1 and TRBJ1-5; the D gene is possibly TRBD1 (5 bases). Germline CDR1 is MNHNS and CDR2 is SASEGT. The CDR3 is made up of 13 amino acids. V was trimmed by 8 bases and J by 5 bases, leaving 13 bases between them. In DNA, the CDR3 is TGTGCCAGCGGCCAAGGGACGTATCAGCCCCAGCATTTT. This codes for CASGQGTYQPQHF.

V usage is TRBV20-1 and J usage is TRBJ2-7, with D perhaps matching TRBD2 (5 bases). Germline assignment: CDR1 DFQATT and CDR2 SNEGSKA (reference sequence). The germline V and J ends were trimmed by 3 bases and 7 bases, with 10 bases remaining between them. The CDR3 has 11 residues. CDR3 amino acids: CSASGIQEQYF. In nucleotides, the CDR3 is TGCAGTGCTAGCGGGATTCAGGAGCAGTACTTC.

In its sample, this clonotype was seen a few times. The CDR3 nucleotides are TGTGCCAGCAGTTACTGGACAGGGGAGGCCGAGCAGTACTTC. This gives the protein CASSYWTGEAEQYF. The chain is built from TRBV6-5 and TRBJ2-7, with 9 nucleotides matching TRBD1. Germline V gene sequence: CDR1 MNHEY, CDR2 SVGAGI. This CDR3 is built from 14 residues. V was pared by 1 base and J by 6 bases, with 4 bases of the junction left unmatched.

In its sample, this clonotype was seen a few times. This chain joins TRBV7-2 and TRBJ2-3, with 13 bases aligning to TRBD2. CDR3 length equals 18 residues. J was trimmed by 3 bases and V by 1 base; bases with no gene match: 7. Germline V gene data show CDR1 as SGHTA and CDR2 as FQGNSA. CDR3 in amino acids: CASSLEGLAGVGTDTQYF. CDR3 nucleotides: TGTGCCAGCAGCTTAGAAGGACTAGCGGGAGTTGGGACAGATACGCAGTATTTT.